One and the same sample provided the 2 T cell receptor beta chains below, sequenced in a study of shared clonotypes between healthy human individuals. CD45RO-negative CD8 cells positively selected for CCR7 made up the naive population, which excluded terminally differentiated effector memory CD45RA+ cells. The table came from immunoSEQ multiplex PCR; TCRdb's copy has only in-frame clones and leaves some out. In the table there are approximately 590,000 clones, just under 97% of which are singletons. Input material: naive CD8+ T cells sorted from blood. These receptors originate from a woman aged 25 to 39 in good health.

A remark on this clone: This same CDR3 is encoded by further DNA sequences in the sample. The chain has TRBV4-2 and TRBJ2-1, with unresolved D. Trimming removed 0 bases from V and 7 bases from J, with 4 bases in between. There are 12 residues in the CDR3. Germline V gene sequence: CDR1 LGHNA, CDR2 YNFKEQ. The CDR3 coding sequence is TGTGCCAGCAGCCAAGATACGAATGAGCAGTTCTTC. It codes for CASSQDTNEQFF.

This clone was counted a single time. The CDR3 DNA follows: TGTGCCAGCAGTCTTGAGGGGGGGCAGAACCAAGAGACCCAGTACTTC. This translates into CASSLEGGQNQETQYF. The chain combines TRBV11-3 with TRBJ2-5; a weak D match, TRBD2 (7 bases). Germline-derived CDR1 and CDR2 are SGHNT and YENEEA. V lost 6 bases and J lost 0, with 17 bases in between. There are 16 residues in the CDR3.